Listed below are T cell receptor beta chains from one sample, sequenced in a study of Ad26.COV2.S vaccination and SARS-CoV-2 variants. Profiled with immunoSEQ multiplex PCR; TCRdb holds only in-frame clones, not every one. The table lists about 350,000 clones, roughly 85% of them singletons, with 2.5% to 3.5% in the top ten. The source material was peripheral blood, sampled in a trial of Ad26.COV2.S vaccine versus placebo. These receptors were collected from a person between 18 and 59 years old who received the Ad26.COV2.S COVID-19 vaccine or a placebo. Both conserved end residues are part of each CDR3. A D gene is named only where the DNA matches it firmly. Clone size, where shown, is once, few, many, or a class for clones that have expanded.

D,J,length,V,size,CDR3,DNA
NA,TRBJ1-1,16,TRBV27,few,CASSPPQVTMNTEAFF,TGTGCCAGCAGTCCTCCCCAGGTTACAATGAACACTGAAGCTTTCTTT
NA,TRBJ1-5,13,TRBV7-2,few,CASSSGAGQPQHF,TGTGCCAGCAGCTCCGGGGCCGGCCAGCCCCAGCATTTT
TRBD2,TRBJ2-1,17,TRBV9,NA,CASSAGASGNAYNEQFF,TGTGCCAGCAGCGCGGGGGCTAGCGGGAACGCCTACAATGAGCAGTTCTTC
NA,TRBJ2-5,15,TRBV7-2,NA,CASSLALTFQETQYF,TGTGCCAGCAGCTTAGCGCTAACCTTTCAAGAGACCCAGTACTTC
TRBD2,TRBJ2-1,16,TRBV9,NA,CASSYIASGGAYEQFF,TGTGCCAGCAGCTACATCGCCAGCGGGGGGGCCTATGAGCAGTTCTTC
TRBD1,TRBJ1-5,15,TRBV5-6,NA,CASSGWDRENQPQHF,TGTGCCAGCAGCGGGTGGGACAGGGAAAATCAGCCCCAGCATTTT
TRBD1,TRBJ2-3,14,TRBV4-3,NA,CASSQAGTADTQYF,TGCGCCAGCAGCCAAGCCGGGACAGCAGATACGCAGTATTTT
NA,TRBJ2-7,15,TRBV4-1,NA,CASSQVGGELYEQYF,TGCGCCAGCAGCCAAGTGGGTGGGGAGCTCTACGAGCAGTACTTC
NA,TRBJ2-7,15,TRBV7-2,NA,CASSLTFGPPYEQYF,TGTGCCAGCAGCTTGACATTTGGCCCACCCTACGAGCAGTACTTC
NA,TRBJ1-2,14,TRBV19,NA,CASRPGHGAYGYTF,TGTGCCAGTAGGCCGGGACACGGAGCCTATGGCTACACCTTC
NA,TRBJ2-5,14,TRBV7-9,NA,CASSFAGGQETQYF,TGTGCCAGCAGCTTTGCAGGAGGGCAAGAGACCCAGTACTTC
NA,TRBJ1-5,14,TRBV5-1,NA,CASSLVGGNQPQHF,TGCGCCAGCAGCTTGGTGGGGGGGAATCAGCCCCAGCATTTT
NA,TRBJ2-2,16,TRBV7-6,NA,CASSPIGGGNTGELFF,TGTGCCAGCAGCCCGATCGGGGGAGGCAACACCGGGGAGCTGTTTTTT